What follows describes a single T cell receptor beta chain. After thawing and overnight rest, PBMC were stained with GMM-loaded CD1B tetramer, viability dye and anti-CD3 for sorting. C32 glucose monomycolate from Rhodococcus equi was loaded onto the CD1B tetramers. CD14-expressing monocytes were removed from PBMC before cryopreservation and sorting. Approximately 95,000 tetramer-negative cells were sorted from each donor. The entry originates in a study of T cells in tuberculosis. Study as a whole: CD1B tetramers identified T cells specific for mycobacterial lipid GMM.

CDR3 length equals 15 residues. Germline V gene lookup returns CDR1 MNHEY and CDR2 SMNVEV (reference sequence). V was clipped by 6 bases and J by 4 bases, with 19 bases between them. Only in-frame clones appear in the TCRdb table, and some are missing; sequencing was by immunoSEQ multiplex PCR. The data contain approximately 100,000 clones, approximately 90% of them seen just once; the ten biggest clones take up around 1.8%. General study results and limits: Some low-affinity tetramer-binding T cells may be absent from this sample.

Sequenced sample: CD1b-GMM tetramer-negative cells sorted from PBMCs. The TCR was taken from an adult woman with latent tuberculosis. The chain employs TRBV27 and TRBJ2-7; TRBD1 might be the D (6 bases). CDR3 protein: CASSPSSGQQYEQYV. The CDR3 bases are TGTGCCAGCAGCCCCTCGTCGGGACAACAGTACGAGCAGTACGTC.